This T cell receptor (beta chain) emerged from a study of early T cells in non-severe SARS-CoV-2 infection. A word on this clonotype: The antigen is not known.

Unique molecular identifiers were attached to individual cDNA molecules. TCRdb re-analysed the 5' RACE reads in MiXCR, keeping a single row per CDR3 protein. The table records some 96,000 distinct CDR3 sequences, 8% to 13% of them present only once. General study findings and limits: Comparison of clonotypes with VDJdb favored anti-spike CD8 responses while missing private and CD4 specificities.

The receptor's source is an adult who was a healthcare worker with PCR-confirmed SARS-CoV-2 infection or an uninfected control (not recorded which). The source material was whole blood, sampled at baseline.

In DNA form, the CDR3 reads TGTGCCAGTAAAATCCGGCAGGGTGGCACCGGGGAGCTGTTTTTT. Protein: CASKIRQGGTGELFF. The rearrangement joins TRBV19 to TRBJ2-2, with D tentatively TRBD1 (5 bases). This CDR3 comprises 15 residues. V was pared by 7 bases and J by 4 bases, with 16 bases between. Germline CDR1 and CDR2: LNHDA and SQIVND (reference sequence).